The 19 T cell receptor beta chains listed next were all sequenced from one sample in a study of identical twins. TCRdb re-called the 5' RACE reads with MiXCR, one entry per CDR3 protein. This table has some 460,000 distinct CDR3 sequences, 13% to 15% appearing once. These data are also associated with another study on yellow fever vaccine responses in identical twins.

Sequenced sample: CD4+ T cells sorted from blood. The receptors come from a woman younger than 35 in good health.

This clonotype has ten or more counts. The chain links TRBV3-1 to TRBJ2-3; possibly TRBD1 for D (6 bases). V was cut by 0 bases and J by 6 bases, with 13 bases left in between. The germline V gene has CDR1 LGHDT and CDR2 YNNKEL (reference sequence). The CDR3 extends over 15 amino acids. The CDR3 DNA is TGTGCCAGCAGCCAAGATCCCACAGGGCAGGATACGCAGTATTTT. This translates into CASSQDPTGQDTQYF.

This clonotype was observed a few times. This rearrangement joins TRBV7-9 to TRBJ2-3, with D perhaps TRBD1 (5 bases). CDR3 length: 13 residues. V dropped 6 bases and J dropped 5 bases, with 12 bases sitting between them. Germline loops: CDR1 SEHNR, CDR2 FQNEAQ (reference sequence). The CDR3 DNA is TGTGCCAGCAGAACTGACAGAGGAGATACGCAGTATTTT. It is translated as CASRTDRGDTQYF.

This clonotype has a count of ten or more. The CDR3 bases are TGTGCCAGCAGGGGGCCGGCCCAAGAGACCCAGTACTTC. Protein: CASRGPAQETQYF. This chain uses TRBV12-3 or TRBV12-4 with TRBJ2-5; tentatively, D is TRBD1 (5 bases). Trimming took off 6 bases at V and 1 base at J, with 9 bases between the two ends. The CDR3 contains 13 residues.

The chain combines TRBV30 with TRBJ1-1; 9 nucleotides align to TRBD1. V shed 4 bases and J 5 bases; nucleotides not matched to a gene: 8. Germline V CDR1 and CDR2: GTSNPN, SVGIG (reference sequence). The CDR3 spans 14 residues. The CDR3 here is CAWILGDRETEAFF. The DNA for the CDR3 is TGTGCCTGGATTTTGGGGGACAGGGAGACTGAAGCTTTCTTT.

This chain connects TRBV6-2 or TRBV6-3 to TRBJ2-7, with 9 bases aligning to TRBD2. The CDR3 sequence is 15 residues long. V shed 7 bases and J 1 base; nucleotides not matched to a gene: 8. Looked up from germline, CDR1 is MNHEY and CDR2 is SVGEGT. In DNA, the CDR3 is TGTGCCAGCAAATTTGTAGCGGGAGCTTCCTACGAGCAGTACTTC. Translated: CASKFVAGASYEQYF.

The chain carries TRBV7-8 and TRBJ2-7; 9 positions agree with TRBD2. Germline CDR1 reads SGHVS; CDR2 reads FQNEAQ. The CDR3 is made up of 15 amino acids. V lost 3 bases to trimming and J lost 2 bases; unmatched junction nucleotides: 5. In DNA, the CDR3 is TGTGCCAGCAGCTTCGGACTAGCGCCGACCTACGAGCAGTACTTC. Amino acid sequence: CASSFGLAPTYEQYF.

This clonotype occurred a few times. The rearrangement uses TRBV29-1 and TRBJ2-7; 8 bases are shared with TRBD1. The CDR3 spans 12 residues. V was clipped by 6 bases and J by 3 bases; unmatched bases: 4. Germline V lookup: CDR1 SQVTM, CDR2 ANQGSEA. The CDR3 DNA follows: TGCAGCGTGGGACAGGCGGACTACGAGCAGTACTTC. Its protein is CSVGQADYEQYF.

This clonotype appeared many times. The chain is built from TRBV7-9 and TRBJ2-3; a possible D gene is TRBD1 (6 bases). Germline CDR1 and CDR2: SEHNR and FQNEAQ (reference sequence). The CDR3 is made up of 13 amino acids. Trimming took off 5 bases at V and 0 bases at J, with 6 bases between the two ends. CDR3: CASSQGSTDTQYF. CDR3 nucleotides: TGTGCCAGCAGCCAGGGGAGCACAGATACGCAGTATTTT. Variable domain in full (rest from reference TRBV7-9 and TRBJ2-3): DTGVSQNPRHKITKRGQNVTFRCDPISEHNRLYWYRQTLGQGPEFLTYFQNEAQLEKSRLLSDRFSAERPKGSFSTLEIQRTEQGDSAMYLCASSQGSTDTQYFGPGTRLTVL.

This clonotype showed up many times. The rearrangement links TRBV29-1 to TRBJ2-7; TRBD2 matches at 8 bases. V shed 7 bases, J shed 3 bases, and the junction held 11 bases outside the gene matches. Germline CDR1 SQVTM, CDR2 ANQGSEA. The CDR3 has 14 amino acids. The CDR3, as DNA: TGCAGCGCCGGGTCGGTAGCGGGATTCTACGAGCAGTACTTC. Its protein product is CSAGSVAGFYEQYF.

This clonotype was picked up a small number of times. The chain carries TRBV7-9 and TRBJ2-4; a weak D match, TRBD1 (6 bases). This CDR3 comprises 15 residues. From germline, CDR1 is SEHNR and CDR2 FQNEAQ (reference sequence). The V end lost 6 bases, the J end lost 0 bases, and 12 bases lay between the germline ends. The CDR3 DNA follows: TGTGCCAGCAGTAGACAGGACGGAGCCAAAAACATTCAGTACTTC. Protein product: CASSRQDGAKNIQYF. Full variable domain (outside the CDR3, taken from reference TRBV7-9 and TRBJ2-4): DTGVSQNPRHKITKRGQNVTFRCDPISEHNRLYWYRQTLGQGPEFLTYFQNEAQLEKSRLLSDRFSAERPKGSFSTLEIQRTEQGDSAMYLCASSRQDGAKNIQYFGAGTRLSVL.

There are a few counts of this clonotype. The CDR3 loop is CASSGLAGTGELFF. CDR3 nucleotide sequence: TGTGCCAGCAGTGGACTAGCGGGCACCGGGGAGCTGTTTTTT. The V call is TRBV6-1, the J call TRBJ2-2, with TRBD2 identical over 10 bases. Germline-derived CDR1 and CDR2 are MNHNS and SASEGT. The ends lost 4 bases at V and 4 bases at J; junction bases unmatched: 0. This CDR3 comprises 14 residues.

This chain uses TRBV12-3 or TRBV12-4 with TRBJ2-4; TRBD2 aligns across 8 bases. The CDR3 consists of 20 residues. The V segment lost 5 bases and the J segment 0 bases; nucleotides outside the gene matches: 18. The CDR3 here is CASSRRGAGAGLLAKNIQYF. The CDR3 DNA reads as TGTGCCAGCAGTCGCCGCGGAGCGGGAGCAGGCCTACTAGCCAAAAACATTCAGTACTTC.

This clonotype was detected only a few times. The rearrangement links TRBV5-1 to TRBJ2-7; D remains ambiguous. V was trimmed by 0 bases and J by 3 bases, leaving 13 bases between them. Germline lookup yields CDR1 SGHRS and CDR2 YFSETQ. The CDR3 totals 15 residues. The CDR3 sequence: CASSLAGSNSYEQYF. Written as DNA, the CDR3 is TGCGCCAGCAGCTTGGCCGGATCGAACAGCTACGAGCAGTACTTC.

The J gene is TRBJ2-1, the V gene TRBV20-1; 15 bases fit TRBD2. This CDR3 region has 17 residues. Germline CDR1 reads DFQATT; CDR2 reads SNEGSKA (reference sequence). The CDR3 bases are TGCAGGGAACCGGGACTAGCGGGAGGTGGGTCCTACAATGAGCAGTTCTTC. It is translated as CREPGLAGGGSYNEQFF.

This chain joins TRBV7-9 and TRBJ2-7; D remains ambiguous. The CDR3 has 15 residues. V was cut by 5 bases and J by 5 bases, with 19 bases left in between. Germline CDR1 and CDR2: SEHNR and FQNEAQ (reference sequence). CDR3 sequence reads: CASSQARTQFDEQYF. The CDR3, as DNA: TGTGCCAGCAGCCAAGCTAGGACCCAGTTCGACGAGCAGTACTTC.

This chain joins TRBV6-2 or TRBV6-3 and TRBJ2-7; maybe TRBD1 (5 bases). With 5 bases removed from V and 0 bases from J, the gap between germline ends came to 14 bases. Germline CDR1 and CDR2: MNHEY and SVGEGT. This CDR3 is 15 amino acids long. As DNA, the CDR3 is TGTGCCAGCAGTCGGAACAGGATCCTCTCCTACGAGCAGTACTTC. It encodes CASSRNRILSYEQYF.

The gene calls are TRBV20-1 and TRBJ2-5; 10 bases fit TRBD2. The J segment lost 4 bases and the V segment lost 4 bases, leaving 9 bases of the junction unmatched. This CDR3 is 15 amino acids long. Germline CDR1 reads DFQATT; CDR2 reads SNEGSKA (reference sequence). CDR3 loop: CSAKALAGGGETQYF. The DNA of the CDR3 is TGCAGTGCTAAAGCTTTAGCGGGGGGAGGAGAGACCCAGTACTTC.

The V and J genes are TRBV4-1 and TRBJ2-2; D is possibly TRBD1 (5 bases). V lost 0 bases to trimming and J lost 0 bases, with 11 bases between them. CDR1 is MGHRA, CDR2 YSYEKL, per germline. CDR3 length: 17 residues. CDR3: CASSQDWAGTNTGELFF. For the CDR3, the DNA is TGCGCCAGCAGCCAAGATTGGGCAGGGACGAACACCGGGGAGCTGTTTTTT.

The sample holds a few counts of this clonotype. The chain joins TRBV6-2 or TRBV6-3 to TRBJ2-3, with D hard to call. The CDR3 spans 12 residues. Trimming took 6 bases from V and 5 from J, leaving 9 bases between them. CDR1 is MNHEY and CDR2 is SVGEGT in the germline V gene. The CDR3 is CASRLPGDTQYF. The CDR3 DNA reads as TGTGCCAGCAGACTACCGGGAGATACGCAGTATTTT.